Listed here is a single T cell receptor (beta chain). Its antigen remains unknown. Different DNA sequences within this sample yield the same CDR3. Treatment described: oral pan-JAK inhibitor, 5-10 mg twice daily. CDR3 length: 13 residues. Per the germline V gene, CDR1 is SQVTM and CDR2 is ANQGSEA. The ends were cut back, 0 bases at V and 2 bases at J, with 7 bases in the middle. This record belongs to a study of CD8+ T cells in alopecia areata. Study overall: Disease severity was quantified as SALT score of affected scalp area.

Study outcomes and limitations: Lesional scalp exceeded normal scalp in clonality, especially in alopecia totalis/universalis. How baseline CD8+ expansion relates to response remains uncertain (there was one nonresponder). Many expanded lesional clones persisted in scalp and blood during tofacitinib treatment.

As the sequencing template, cDNA was produced by extracting RNA and reverse transcribing it. Assay used: immunoSEQ multiplex PCR; TCRdb lists only in-frame clones, some missing. Here the sample spans some 200,000 clones, roughly three fifths being singletons. The chain carries TRBV29-1 and TRBJ2-5; D unresolved. The TCR comes from a human donor with alopecia areata. The sequencing used CD8+ T cells sorted from blood, collected at week 24, from a patient treated with tofacitinib. In DNA form, the CDR3 reads TGCAGCGTTGAAGATCGGAAACAAGAGACCCAGTACTTC. Protein: CSVEDRKQETQYF.